This T cell receptor beta chain came from a study of T cells expressing NK-cell markers. Regarding the study as a whole: Expanded NKG2C+ T cell clones had unclear HCMV specificity.

Concerning this clonotype itself: Its antigen is unknown.

This CDR3 comprises 16 residues. Germline V gene lookup returns CDR1 DFQATT and CDR2 SNEGSKA (reference sequence). UMIs accompanied the 5'RACE template switching by which TCR beta cDNA was made. No DNA is given; TCRdb re-called the 5' RACE reads and lists each CDR3 protein once. This sample's table reports roughly 300,000 distinct CDR3 sequences. The TCR was taken from a woman aged 18-70 years in good health. The rearrangement joins TRBV20-1 to TRBJ1-1; the D call of TRBD1 rests on TCRdb alone, since no DNA is present to check it. Material: blood T cells: a sorted CD56 or NKG2C T cell subset, CD4+ or CD8+ T cells, or bulk PBMC T cells (not recorded which). CDR3 region: CSARDPGQGARTEAFF.